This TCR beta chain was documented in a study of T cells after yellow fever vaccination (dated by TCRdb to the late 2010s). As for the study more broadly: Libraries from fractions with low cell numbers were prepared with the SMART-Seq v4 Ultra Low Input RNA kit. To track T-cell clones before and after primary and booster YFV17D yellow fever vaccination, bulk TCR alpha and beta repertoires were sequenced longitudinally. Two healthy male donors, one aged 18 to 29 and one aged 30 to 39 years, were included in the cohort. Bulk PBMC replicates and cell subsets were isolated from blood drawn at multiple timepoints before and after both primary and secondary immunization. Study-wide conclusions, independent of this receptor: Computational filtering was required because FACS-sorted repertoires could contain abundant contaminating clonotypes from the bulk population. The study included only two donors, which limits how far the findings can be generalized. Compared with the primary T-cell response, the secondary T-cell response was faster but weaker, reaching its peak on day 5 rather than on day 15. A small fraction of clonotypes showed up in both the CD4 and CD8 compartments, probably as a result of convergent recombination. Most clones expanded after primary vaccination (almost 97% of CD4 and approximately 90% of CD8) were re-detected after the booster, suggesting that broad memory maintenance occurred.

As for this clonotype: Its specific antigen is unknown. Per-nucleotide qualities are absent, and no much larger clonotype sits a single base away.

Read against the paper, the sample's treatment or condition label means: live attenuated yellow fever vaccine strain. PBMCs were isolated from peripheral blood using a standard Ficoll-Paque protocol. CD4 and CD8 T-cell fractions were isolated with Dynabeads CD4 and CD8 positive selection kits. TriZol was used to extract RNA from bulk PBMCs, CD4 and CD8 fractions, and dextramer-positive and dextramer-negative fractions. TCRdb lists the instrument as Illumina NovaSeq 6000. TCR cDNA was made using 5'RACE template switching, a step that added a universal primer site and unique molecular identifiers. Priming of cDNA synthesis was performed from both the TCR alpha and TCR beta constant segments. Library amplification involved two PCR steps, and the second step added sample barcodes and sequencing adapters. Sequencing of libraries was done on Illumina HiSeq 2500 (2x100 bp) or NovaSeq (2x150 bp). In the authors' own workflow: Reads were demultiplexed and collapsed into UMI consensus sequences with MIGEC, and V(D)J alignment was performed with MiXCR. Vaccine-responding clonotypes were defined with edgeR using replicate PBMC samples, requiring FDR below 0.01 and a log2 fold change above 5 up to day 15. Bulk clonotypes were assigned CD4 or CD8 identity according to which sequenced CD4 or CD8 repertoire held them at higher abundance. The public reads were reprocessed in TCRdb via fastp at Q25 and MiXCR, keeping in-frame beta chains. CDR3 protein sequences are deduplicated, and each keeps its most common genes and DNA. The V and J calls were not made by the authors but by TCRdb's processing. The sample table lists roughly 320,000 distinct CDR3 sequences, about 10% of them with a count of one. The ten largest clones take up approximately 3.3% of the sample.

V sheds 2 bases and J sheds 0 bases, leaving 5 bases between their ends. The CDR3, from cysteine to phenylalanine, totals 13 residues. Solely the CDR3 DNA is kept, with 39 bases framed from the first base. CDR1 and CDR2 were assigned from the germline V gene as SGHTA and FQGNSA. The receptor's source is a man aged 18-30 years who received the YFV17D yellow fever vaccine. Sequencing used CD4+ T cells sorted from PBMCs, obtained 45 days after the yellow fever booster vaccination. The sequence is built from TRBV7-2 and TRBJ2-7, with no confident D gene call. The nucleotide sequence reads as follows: TGTGCCAGCAGCTTACAAACCTCCTACGAGCAGTACTTC. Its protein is CASSLQTSYEQYF.